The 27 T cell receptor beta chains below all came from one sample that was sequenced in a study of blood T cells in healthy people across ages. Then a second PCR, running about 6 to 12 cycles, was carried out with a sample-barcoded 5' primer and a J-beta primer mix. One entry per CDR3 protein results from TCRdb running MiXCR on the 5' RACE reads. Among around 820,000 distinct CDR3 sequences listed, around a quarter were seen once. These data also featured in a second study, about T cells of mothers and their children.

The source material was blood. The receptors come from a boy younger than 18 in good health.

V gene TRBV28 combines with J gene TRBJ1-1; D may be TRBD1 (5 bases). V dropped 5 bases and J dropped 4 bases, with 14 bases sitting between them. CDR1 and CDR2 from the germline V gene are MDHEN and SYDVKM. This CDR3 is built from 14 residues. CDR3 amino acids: CASSPPARGTEAFF. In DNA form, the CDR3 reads TGTGCCAGCAGTCCCCCGGCAAGGGGCACTGAAGCTTTCTTT.

Written as DNA, the CDR3 is TGCAGCGTTGAAGTGGCGGGAGGGTACGAGCAGTACTTC. Translated: CSVEVAGGYEQYF. The chain recombines TRBV29-1 with TRBJ2-7, with 9 nucleotides matching TRBD2. The CDR3 is made up of 13 amino acids. The germline CDR1 and CDR2 sequences are SQVTM and ANQGSEA. Trimming cost V 1 base and J 4 bases; bases outside gene matches: 2.

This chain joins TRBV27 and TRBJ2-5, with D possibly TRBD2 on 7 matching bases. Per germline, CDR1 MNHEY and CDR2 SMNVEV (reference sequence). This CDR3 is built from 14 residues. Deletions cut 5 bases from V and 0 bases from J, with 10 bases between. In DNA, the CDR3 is TGTGCCAGCAGTGGGGGGGCGTACCAAGAGACCCAGTACTTC. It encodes CASSGGAYQETQYF.

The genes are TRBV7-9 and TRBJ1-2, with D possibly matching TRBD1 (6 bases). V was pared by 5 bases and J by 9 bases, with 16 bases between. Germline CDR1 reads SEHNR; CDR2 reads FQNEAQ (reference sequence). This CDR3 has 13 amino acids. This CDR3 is CASSAPQGESYTF. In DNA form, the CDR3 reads TGTGCCAGCAGCGCCCCACAGGGTGAGAGCTACACCTTC.

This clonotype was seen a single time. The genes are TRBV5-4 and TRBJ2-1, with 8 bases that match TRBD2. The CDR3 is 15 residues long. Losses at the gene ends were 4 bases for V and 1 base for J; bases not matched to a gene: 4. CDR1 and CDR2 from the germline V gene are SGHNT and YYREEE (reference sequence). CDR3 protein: CASSLKRGSYNEQFF. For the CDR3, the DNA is TGTGCCAGCAGCCTAAAGCGGGGGTCCTACAATGAGCAGTTCTTC.

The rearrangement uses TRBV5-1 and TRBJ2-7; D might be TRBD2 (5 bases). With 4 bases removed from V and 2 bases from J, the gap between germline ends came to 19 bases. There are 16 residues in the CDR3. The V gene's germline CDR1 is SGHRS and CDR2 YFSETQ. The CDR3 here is CASSEEGLGTPYEQYF. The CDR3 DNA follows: TGCGCCAGCAGCGAAGAGGGATTGGGTACCCCCTACGAGCAGTACTTC.

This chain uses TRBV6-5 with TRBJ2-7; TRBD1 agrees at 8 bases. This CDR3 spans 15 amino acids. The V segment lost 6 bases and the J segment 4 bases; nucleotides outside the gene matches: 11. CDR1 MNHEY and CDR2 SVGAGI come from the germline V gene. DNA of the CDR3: TGTGCCAGCAGCGCACGCGACAGGGGAGGATACGAGCAGTACTTC. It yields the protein CASSARDRGGYEQYF.

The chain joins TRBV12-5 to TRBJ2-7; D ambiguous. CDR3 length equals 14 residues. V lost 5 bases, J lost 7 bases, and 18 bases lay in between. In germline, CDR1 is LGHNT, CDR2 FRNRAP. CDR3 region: CASGPTPSETEQYF. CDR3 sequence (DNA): TGTGCTAGTGGTCCGACTCCCTCAGAGACGGAGCAGTACTTC.

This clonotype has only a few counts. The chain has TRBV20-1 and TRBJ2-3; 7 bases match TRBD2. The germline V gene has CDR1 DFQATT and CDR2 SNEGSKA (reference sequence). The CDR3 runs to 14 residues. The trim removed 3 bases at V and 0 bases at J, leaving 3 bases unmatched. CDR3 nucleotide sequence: TGCAGTGCTAGGGGGGGGGAAAGCACAGATACGCAGTATTTT. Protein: CSARGGESTDTQYF.

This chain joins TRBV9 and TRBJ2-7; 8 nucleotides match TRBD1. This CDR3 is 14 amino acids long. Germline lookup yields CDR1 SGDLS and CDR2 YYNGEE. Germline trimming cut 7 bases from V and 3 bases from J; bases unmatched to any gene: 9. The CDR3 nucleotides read TGTGCCAGCGGTGGACAACAGGGGGACTACGAGCAGTACTTC. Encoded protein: CASGGQQGDYEQYF.

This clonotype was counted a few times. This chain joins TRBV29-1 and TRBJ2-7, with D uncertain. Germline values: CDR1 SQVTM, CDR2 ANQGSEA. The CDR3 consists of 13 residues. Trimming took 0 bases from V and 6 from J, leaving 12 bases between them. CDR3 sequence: CSVEDTSLSEQYF. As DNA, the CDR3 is TGCAGCGTTGAAGACACGTCCCTCTCCGAGCAGTACTTC.

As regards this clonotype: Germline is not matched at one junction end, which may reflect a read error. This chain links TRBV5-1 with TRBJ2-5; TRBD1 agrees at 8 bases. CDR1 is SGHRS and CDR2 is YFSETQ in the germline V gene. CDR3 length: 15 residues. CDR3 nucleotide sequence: TGCGCCGGCAGCTTGGACAGGGTGTACCAAGAGACCCAGTACTTC. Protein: CAGSLDRVYQETQYF.

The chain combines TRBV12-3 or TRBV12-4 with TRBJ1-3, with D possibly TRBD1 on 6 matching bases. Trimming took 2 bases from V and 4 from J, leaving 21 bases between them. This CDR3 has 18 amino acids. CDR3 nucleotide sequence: TGTGCCAGCAGTTTATACCCTTCGGGGGGCCTAAGAGGAAACACCATATATTTT. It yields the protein CASSLYPSGGLRGNTIYF.

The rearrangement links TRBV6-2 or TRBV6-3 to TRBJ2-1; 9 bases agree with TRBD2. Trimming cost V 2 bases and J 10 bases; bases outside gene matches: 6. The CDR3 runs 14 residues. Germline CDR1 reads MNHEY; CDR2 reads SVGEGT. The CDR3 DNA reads TGTGCCAGCAGTTACAGGCGGGAGGGTGAAGAGCAGTTCTTC. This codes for CASSYRREGEEQFF.

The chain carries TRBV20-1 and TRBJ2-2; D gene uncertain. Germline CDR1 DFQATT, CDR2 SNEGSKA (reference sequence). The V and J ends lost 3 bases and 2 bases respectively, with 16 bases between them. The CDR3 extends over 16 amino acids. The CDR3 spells CSARAPRQTNTGELFF. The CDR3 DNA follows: TGCAGTGCTAGGGCCCCGAGGCAGACAAACACCGGGGAGCTGTTTTTT.

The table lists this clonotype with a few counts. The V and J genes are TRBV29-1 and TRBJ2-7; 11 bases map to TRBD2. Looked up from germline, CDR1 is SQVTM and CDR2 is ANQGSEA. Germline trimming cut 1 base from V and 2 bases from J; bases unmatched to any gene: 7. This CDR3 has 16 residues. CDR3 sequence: CSVEGLIAGGPYEQYF. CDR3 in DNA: TGCAGCGTTGAAGGCCTCATAGCGGGAGGGCCCTACGAGCAGTACTTC.

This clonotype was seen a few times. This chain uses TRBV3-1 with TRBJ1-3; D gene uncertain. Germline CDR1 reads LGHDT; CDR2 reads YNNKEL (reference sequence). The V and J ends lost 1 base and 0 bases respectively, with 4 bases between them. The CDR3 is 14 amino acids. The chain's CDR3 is CASSQVGSGNTIYF. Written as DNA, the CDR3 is TGTGCCAGCAGCCAAGTAGGCTCTGGAAACACCATATATTTT.

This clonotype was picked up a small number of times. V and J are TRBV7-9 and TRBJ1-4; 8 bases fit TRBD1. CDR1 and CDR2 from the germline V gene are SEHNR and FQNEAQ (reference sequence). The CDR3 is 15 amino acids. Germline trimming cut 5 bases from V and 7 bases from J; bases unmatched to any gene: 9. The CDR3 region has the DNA TGTGCCAGCAGCCGGGGACAGGCAGGTGCTGAAAAACTGTTTTTT. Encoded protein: CASSRGQAGAEKLFF.

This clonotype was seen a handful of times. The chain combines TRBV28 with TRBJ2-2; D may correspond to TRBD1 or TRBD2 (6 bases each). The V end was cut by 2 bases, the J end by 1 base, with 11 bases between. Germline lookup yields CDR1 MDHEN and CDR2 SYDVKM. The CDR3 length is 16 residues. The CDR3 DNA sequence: TGTGCCAGCAGTTTAACGGGGGCCTTGAACACCGGGGAGCTGTTTTTT. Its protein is CASSLTGALNTGELFF.

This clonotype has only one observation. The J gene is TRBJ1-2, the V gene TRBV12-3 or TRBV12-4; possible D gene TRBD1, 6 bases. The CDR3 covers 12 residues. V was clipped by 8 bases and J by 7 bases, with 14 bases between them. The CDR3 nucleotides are TGTGCCAGCTCGGGGCAGGGGCTTGGCTACACCTTC. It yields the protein CASSGQGLGYTF.

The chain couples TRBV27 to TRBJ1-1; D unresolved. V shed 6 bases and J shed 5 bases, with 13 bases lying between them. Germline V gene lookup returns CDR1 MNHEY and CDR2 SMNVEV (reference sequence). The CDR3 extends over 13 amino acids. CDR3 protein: CASRSDLGTEAFF. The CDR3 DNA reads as TGTGCCAGCAGGAGTGATCTTGGGACTGAAGCTTTCTTT.

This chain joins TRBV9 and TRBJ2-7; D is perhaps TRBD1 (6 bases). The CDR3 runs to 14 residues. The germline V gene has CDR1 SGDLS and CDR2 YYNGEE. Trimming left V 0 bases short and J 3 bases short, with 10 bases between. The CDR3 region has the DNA TGTGCCAGCAGCGTAGACACAGGGTACTACGAGCAGTACTTC. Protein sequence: CASSVDTGYYEQYF.

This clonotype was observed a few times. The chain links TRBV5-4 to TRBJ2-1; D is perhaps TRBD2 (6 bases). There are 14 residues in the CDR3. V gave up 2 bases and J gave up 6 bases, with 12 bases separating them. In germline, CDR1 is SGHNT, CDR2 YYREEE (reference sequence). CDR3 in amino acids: CASSFPGSVNEQFF. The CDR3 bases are TGTGCCAGCAGCTTCCCCGGGAGCGTCAATGAGCAGTTCTTC. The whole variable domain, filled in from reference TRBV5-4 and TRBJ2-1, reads ETGVTQSPTHLIKTRGQQVTLRCSSQSGHNTVSWYQQALGQGPQFIFQYYREEENGRGNFPPRFSGLQFPNYSSELNVNALELDDSALYLCASSFPGSVNEQFFGPGTRLTVL.

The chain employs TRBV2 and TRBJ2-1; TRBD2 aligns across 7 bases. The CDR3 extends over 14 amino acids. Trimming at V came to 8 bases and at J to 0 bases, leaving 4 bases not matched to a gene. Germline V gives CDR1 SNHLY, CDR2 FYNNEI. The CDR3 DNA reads TGTGCCAGCGAGCGGGAATACTCCTACAATGAGCAGTTCTTC. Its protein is CASEREYSYNEQFF.

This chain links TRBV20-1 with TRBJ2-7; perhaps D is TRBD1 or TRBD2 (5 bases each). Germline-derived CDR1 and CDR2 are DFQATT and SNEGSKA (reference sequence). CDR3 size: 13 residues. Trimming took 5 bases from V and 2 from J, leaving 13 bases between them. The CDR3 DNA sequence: TGCAGTGCTGGGGACCAGCGACCCTACGAGCAGTACTTC. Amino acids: CSAGDQRPYEQYF.

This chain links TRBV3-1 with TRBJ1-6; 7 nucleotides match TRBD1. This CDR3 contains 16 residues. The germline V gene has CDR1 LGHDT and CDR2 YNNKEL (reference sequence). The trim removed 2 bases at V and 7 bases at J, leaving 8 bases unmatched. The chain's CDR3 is CASSQLPAGGNSPLHF. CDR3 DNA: TGTGCCAGCAGCCAACTCCCTGCAGGGGGGAATTCACCCCTCCACTTT.

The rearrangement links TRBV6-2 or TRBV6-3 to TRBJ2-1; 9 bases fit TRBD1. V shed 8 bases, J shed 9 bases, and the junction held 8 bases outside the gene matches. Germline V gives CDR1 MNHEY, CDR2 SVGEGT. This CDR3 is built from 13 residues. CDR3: CASDRGVASEQFF. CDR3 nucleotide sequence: TGTGCCAGCGACAGGGGGGTTGCGAGTGAGCAGTTCTTC.